Listed below are T cell receptor beta chains from one sample, sequenced in a study of T-cell reconstitution after alpha-beta-depleted transplantation in children. MiXCR was run by TCRdb on the PCR reads, yielding one entry per CDR3 protein. The sample holds hundreds of thousands of distinct CDR3 sequences, 32% seen once. The sequences come from PBMCs from the stem cell graft donor, collected from the stem cell graft. The receptors originated from a human donor who donated a stem cell graft to a child with aplastic anemia. Both conserved end residues are part of each CDR3. D genes are given only for firm matches. Size tells how often a clone was seen (once, few, many) or the class of an expanded clone, and some rows leave it out.

CDR3aa: CASSPPGQANYNEQFF
CDR3nt: TGTGCCAGCAGTCCGCCAGGACAGGCAAACTACAATGAGCAGTTCTTC
abundance: .
d_gene: TRBD1
j_gene: TRBJ2-1
len: 16
v_gene: TRBV28

CDR3aa: CASSSREDTQYF
CDR3nt: TGTGCCAGCAGTAGCAGGGAAGATACGCAGTATTTT
abundance: .
d_gene: .
j_gene: TRBJ2-3
len: 12
v_gene: TRBV12-3/TRBV12-4

CDR3aa: CASRTGDSPLHF
CDR3nt: TGTGCCAGTAGGACAGGGGATTCACCCCTCCACTTT
abundance: .
d_gene: TRBD1
j_gene: TRBJ1-6
len: 12
v_gene: TRBV19

CDR3aa: CSARKRGGDETHYF
CDR3nt: TGCAGTGCCCGCAAAAGGGGAGGCGATGAGACCCATTACTTC
abundance: .
d_gene: .
j_gene: TRBJ2-5
len: 14
v_gene: TRBV20-1

CDR3aa: CASTPRATEAFF
CDR3nt: TGTGCCAGCACACCAAGGGCCACTGAAGCTTTCTTT
abundance: few
d_gene: .
j_gene: TRBJ1-1
len: 12
v_gene: TRBV12-3/TRBV12-4

CDR3aa: CASSLGSGSFSYEQYF
CDR3nt: TGTGCCAGCAGCTTGGGAAGCGGGTCCTTCTCCTACGAGCAGTACTTC
abundance: .
d_gene: .
j_gene: TRBJ2-7
len: 16
v_gene: TRBV7-2

CDR3aa: CASTPNRGLDTEAFF
CDR3nt: TGTGCCAGCACCCCTAATCGGGGGCTGGACACTGAAGCTTTCTTT
abundance: .
d_gene: .
j_gene: TRBJ1-1
len: 15
v_gene: TRBV5-5

CDR3aa: CSVLDSPRSPLHF
CDR3nt: TGCAGCGTTCTAGACAGCCCCCGTTCACCCCTCCACTTT
abundance: .
d_gene: .
j_gene: TRBJ1-6
len: 13
v_gene: TRBV29-1

CDR3aa: CASSFVLSSYEQYF
CDR3nt: TGTGCCAGCAGTTTTGTTCTGAGCTCCTACGAGCAGTACTTC
abundance: .
d_gene: .
j_gene: TRBJ2-7
len: 14
v_gene: TRBV12-3/TRBV12-4

CDR3aa: CASSSLITGGFGYTF
CDR3nt: TGTGCCAGCAGCTCGCTAATAACAGGGGGATTTGGCTACACCTTC
abundance: few
d_gene: TRBD1
j_gene: TRBJ1-2
len: 15
v_gene: TRBV7-2

CDR3aa: CASSLGQPSTGELFF
CDR3nt: TGTGCCAGCAGCTTGGGCCAGCCCAGCACCGGGGAGCTGTTTTTT
abundance: .
d_gene: .
j_gene: TRBJ2-2
len: 15
v_gene: TRBV7-2

CDR3aa: CSARGEGDAYTTFYNEQFF
CDR3nt: TGCAGTGCTAGAGGAGAAGGGGACGCCTATACTACTTTCTACAATGAGCAGTTCTTC
abundance: once
d_gene: .
j_gene: TRBJ2-1
len: 19
v_gene: TRBV20-1

CDR3aa: CASSFRWTGENEKLFF
CDR3nt: TGTGCCAGCAGCTTCCGGTGGACAGGGGAAAATGAAAAACTGTTTTTT
abundance: few
d_gene: TRBD1
j_gene: TRBJ1-4
len: 16
v_gene: TRBV5-5

CDR3aa: CASTQSPSSGANTGELFF
CDR3nt: TGTGCCAGCACTCAATCCCCCAGTAGCGGGGCGAACACCGGGGAGCTGTTTTTT
abundance: .
d_gene: TRBD2
j_gene: TRBJ2-2
len: 18
v_gene: TRBV6-1

CDR3aa: CASSPRLAGGSNEQFF
CDR3nt: TGTGCCAGCAGCCCCCGACTAGCGGGAGGGAGTAATGAGCAGTTCTTC
abundance: few
d_gene: TRBD2
j_gene: TRBJ2-1
len: 16
v_gene: TRBV5-4

CDR3aa: CASSLRSGRNEQFF
CDR3nt: TGTGCCAGCAGCTTAAGGAGCGGCCGCAATGAGCAGTTCTTC
abundance: few
d_gene: .
j_gene: TRBJ2-1
len: 14
v_gene: TRBV13

CDR3aa: CAWGVGGFAKNIQYF
CDR3nt: TGTGCCTGGGGGGTCGGGGGGTTCGCCAAAAACATTCAGTACTTC
abundance: few
d_gene: TRBD2
j_gene: TRBJ2-4
len: 15
v_gene: TRBV30

CDR3aa: CASSSTPGEQYF
CDR3nt: TGTGCCAGCAGTTCCACACCAGGCGAGCAGTACTTC
abundance: few
d_gene: .
j_gene: TRBJ2-7
len: 12
v_gene: TRBV6-5

CDR3aa: CSVEGQGLKNEQFF
CDR3nt: TGCAGCGTTGAGGGACAGGGTTTAAAGAATGAGCAGTTCTTC
abundance: few
d_gene: TRBD1
j_gene: TRBJ2-1
len: 14
v_gene: TRBV29-1

CDR3aa: CASSPLADSMNTEAFF
CDR3nt: TGTGCCAGCTCACCACTAGCGGACAGTATGAACACTGAAGCTTTCTTT
abundance: .
d_gene: .
j_gene: TRBJ1-1
len: 16
v_gene: TRBV18

CDR3aa: CSAIQWKEGEQYF
CDR3nt: TGCAGTGCCATCCAGTGGAAAGAGGGCGAGCAGTACTTC
abundance: .
d_gene: .
j_gene: TRBJ2-7
len: 13
v_gene: TRBV20-1

CDR3aa: CASSNGRLMSQETQYF
CDR3nt: TGTGCCAGCAGCAATGGACGGTTGATGAGCCAAGAGACCCAGTACTTC
abundance: few
d_gene: .
j_gene: TRBJ2-5
len: 16
v_gene: TRBV11-2

CDR3aa: CSVPPAGGPETQYF
CDR3nt: TGCAGCGTCCCCCCAGCGGGAGGCCCGGAGACCCAGTACTTC
abundance: few
d_gene: TRBD2
j_gene: TRBJ2-5
len: 14
v_gene: TRBV29-1

CDR3aa: CASSNQGNLGTSIYEQYF
CDR3nt: TGTGCCAGCAGCAACCAGGGAAACCTCGGGACTAGTATTTACGAGCAGTACTTC
abundance: .
d_gene: TRBD2
j_gene: TRBJ2-7
len: 18
v_gene: TRBV11-2

CDR3aa: CASSLDRATNEKLFF
CDR3nt: TGTGCCAGCAGCTTAGACAGAGCAACTAATGAAAAACTGTTTTTT
abundance: few
d_gene: .
j_gene: TRBJ1-4
len: 15
v_gene: TRBV7-2

CDR3aa: CASSTIADSGELFF
CDR3nt: TGTGCCAGCAGTACGATAGCGGATTCTGGGGAGCTGTTTTTT
abundance: .
d_gene: .
j_gene: TRBJ2-2
len: 14
v_gene: TRBV6-2/TRBV6-3

CDR3aa: CASSAAGREQFF
CDR3nt: TGTGCCAGCAGCGCGGCGGGGAGGGAGCAGTTCTTC
abundance: few
d_gene: .
j_gene: TRBJ2-1
len: 12
v_gene: TRBV7-8

CDR3aa: CSSIVNEKLFF
CDR3nt: TGCTCGAGCATCGTAAATGAAAAACTGTTTTTT
abundance: few
d_gene: .
j_gene: TRBJ1-4
len: 11
v_gene: TRBV29-1

CDR3aa: CASSEGSGNYEQYF
CDR3nt: TGTGCCAGCAGCGAGGGCAGCGGGAACTACGAGCAGTACTTC
abundance: few
d_gene: TRBD2
j_gene: TRBJ2-7
len: 14
v_gene: TRBV13

CDR3aa: CASSPSAGTGDYAQYF
CDR3nt: TGTGCCAGCAGTCCTAGCGCCGGGACAGGGGACTACGCGCAGTACTTC
abundance: .
d_gene: TRBD1
j_gene: TRBJ2-7
len: 16
v_gene: TRBV28

CDR3aa: CASSGRDQPQHF
CDR3nt: TGTGCCAGCAGTGGCAGAGATCAGCCCCAGCATTTT
abundance: .
d_gene: .
j_gene: TRBJ1-5
len: 12
v_gene: TRBV28

CDR3aa: CASSQDWDRMNTEAFF
CDR3nt: TGCGCCAGCAGCCAAGACTGGGACAGGATGAACACTGAAGCTTTCTTT
abundance: .
d_gene: TRBD1
j_gene: TRBJ1-1
len: 16
v_gene: TRBV4-3

CDR3aa: CASSFGEAGLYTQYF
CDR3nt: TGTGCCAGCAGTTTTGGTGAAGCGGGACTATATACGCAGTATTTT
abundance: .
d_gene: TRBD2
j_gene: TRBJ2-3
len: 15
v_gene: TRBV28

CDR3aa: CSAIQGTDTQYF
CDR3nt: TGCAGTGCTATACAGGGCACAGATACGCAGTATTTT
abundance: .
d_gene: .
j_gene: TRBJ2-3
len: 12
v_gene: TRBV20-1

CDR3aa: CASSPIRRSSYNEQFF
CDR3nt: TGTGCCAGCAGCCCCATCCGGAGGTCTTCCTACAATGAGCAGTTCTTC
abundance: few
d_gene: .
j_gene: TRBJ2-1
len: 16
v_gene: TRBV7-2

CDR3aa: CASSQAGVLSYEQYF
CDR3nt: TGTGCCAGCAGCCAAGCGGGAGTCCTTAGTTACGAGCAGTACTTC
abundance: .
d_gene: TRBD2
j_gene: TRBJ2-7
len: 15
v_gene: TRBV7-2

CDR3aa: CASSLRTAHDEQFF
CDR3nt: TGCGCCAGCAGCCTGCGGACCGCTCACGATGAGCAGTTCTTC
abundance: .
d_gene: .
j_gene: TRBJ2-1
len: 14
v_gene: TRBV4-3

CDR3aa: CAWSELISSYNEQFF
CDR3nt: TGTGCCTGGAGTGAACTCATCAGCTCCTACAATGAGCAGTTCTTC
abundance: .
d_gene: .
j_gene: TRBJ2-1
len: 15
v_gene: TRBV30

CDR3aa: CASSLGIVWTEAFF
CDR3nt: TGCGCCAGCAGCTTGGGAATCGTGTGGACTGAAGCTTTCTTT
abundance: once
d_gene: .
j_gene: TRBJ1-1
len: 14
v_gene: TRBV5-1

CDR3aa: CSVEGGNTGELFF
CDR3nt: TGCAGCGTTGAGGGGGGGAACACCGGGGAGCTGTTTTTT
abundance: .
d_gene: .
j_gene: TRBJ2-2
len: 13
v_gene: TRBV29-1

CDR3aa: CASSLTPRGGPGNEQFF
CDR3nt: TGTGCCAGCAGTTTAACTCCTCGCGGAGGGCCCGGGAATGAGCAGTTCTTC
abundance: few
d_gene: .
j_gene: TRBJ2-1
len: 17
v_gene: TRBV12-3/TRBV12-4

CDR3aa: CASNAGPTDYGYTF
CDR3nt: TGCGCCAGCAACGCCGGCCCTACGGACTATGGCTACACCTTC
abundance: .
d_gene: .
j_gene: TRBJ1-2
len: 14
v_gene: TRBV5-1

CDR3aa: CASREEEGGEQYF
CDR3nt: TGTGCCAGCAGGGAGGAGGAGGGCGGCGAGCAGTACTTC
abundance: few
d_gene: .
j_gene: TRBJ2-7
len: 13
v_gene: TRBV6-1

CDR3aa: CASSLARQSQETQYF
CDR3nt: TGCGCCAGCAGCTTGGCTCGACAGAGTCAAGAGACCCAGTACTTC
abundance: few
d_gene: .
j_gene: TRBJ2-5
len: 15
v_gene: TRBV5-1

CDR3aa: CASSLGVRRTDTQYF
CDR3nt: TGTGCCAGCAGCTTAGGGGTCAGACGCACAGATACGCAGTATTTT
abundance: .
d_gene: .
j_gene: TRBJ2-3
len: 15
v_gene: TRBV11-2

CDR3aa: CASSPEAGGRGYTF
CDR3nt: TGTGCCAGCTCACCAGAAGCCGGGGGACGTGGCTACACCTTC
abundance: .
d_gene: .
j_gene: TRBJ1-2
len: 14
v_gene: TRBV18

CDR3aa: CASSLAGVRMTDTQYF
CDR3nt: TGTGCCAGCAGCTTAGCGGGAGTGAGAATGACAGATACGCAGTATTTT
abundance: .
d_gene: .
j_gene: TRBJ2-3
len: 16
v_gene: TRBV7-8

CDR3aa: CASSSSGRAFHEQFF
CDR3nt: TGTGCCAGCAGTTCTAGCGGGAGGGCCTTCCATGAGCAGTTCTTC
abundance: few
d_gene: TRBD2
j_gene: TRBJ2-1
len: 15
v_gene: TRBV6-2/TRBV6-3

CDR3aa: CASSYSTQGATEAFF
CDR3nt: TGTGCCAGCAGTTACTCGACACAGGGGGCCACTGAAGCTTTCTTT
abundance: few
d_gene: TRBD1
j_gene: TRBJ1-1
len: 15
v_gene: TRBV6-5

CDR3aa: CASSLYGGTEAFF
CDR3nt: TGCGCCAGCAGCTTGTACGGCGGCACTGAAGCTTTCTTT
abundance: many
d_gene: .
j_gene: TRBJ1-1
len: 13
v_gene: TRBV5-1

CDR3aa: CASSSPILDRPYGYTF
CDR3nt: TGTGCCAGCAGTTCACCGATCCTGGACAGGCCTTATGGCTACACCTTC
abundance: few
d_gene: TRBD1
j_gene: TRBJ1-2
len: 16
v_gene: TRBV12-3/TRBV12-4

CDR3aa: CASSQDWGQPNYGYTF
CDR3nt: TGCGCCAGCAGCCAAGATTGGGGTCAACCTAACTATGGCTACACCTTC
abundance: .
d_gene: .
j_gene: TRBJ1-2
len: 16
v_gene: TRBV4-3

CDR3aa: CSVGVHTGTEAFF
CDR3nt: TGCAGCGTGGGGGTCCACACAGGGACTGAAGCTTTCTTT
abundance: few
d_gene: .
j_gene: TRBJ1-1
len: 13
v_gene: TRBV29-1

CDR3aa: CAWSLPGGTRAPLHF
CDR3nt: TGTGCCTGGAGTCTCCCAGGAGGGACTCGAGCACCCCTCCACTTT
abundance: few
d_gene: .
j_gene: TRBJ1-6
len: 15
v_gene: TRBV30

CDR3aa: CASSEPGLAFSIQYF
CDR3nt: TGTGCCAGCAGCGAACCGGGACTAGCTTTCTCCATTCAGTACTTC
abundance: once
d_gene: TRBD2
j_gene: TRBJ2-4
len: 15
v_gene: TRBV3-1